Reported below is one TCR beta chain. V was cut by 6 bases and J by 5 bases, with 13 bases left in between. CDR3 length: 13 amino acids. From germline, CDR1 is LGHDT and CDR2 YNNKEL (reference sequence). Each CDR3 protein gets one entry after TCRdb re-called the 5' RACE reads with MiXCR. The table records around 380,000 distinct CDR3 sequences, 28% of them present only once. The data originate from a study of identical twins' blood T cells. Study background: Roughly 6 alpha and six beta libraries together yielded about 50 million reads.

The receptor was derived from a woman aged 18-55 years in good health. Sequenced input: PBMCs. The V call is TRBV3-1, the J call TRBJ1-1; no clear D gene. The DNA of the CDR3 is TGTGCCAGCAGGGAAGGAGGGAGGACTGAAGCTTTCTTT. Its protein product is CASREGGRTEAFF.